This TCR beta chain is drawn from a study of memory CD8 T cells in hepatitis C reinfection. Study overall: A positive HCV RNA test after two negatives ≥60 days apart defined reinfection. Between 12 and 24 weeks after reinfection detection, late samples were drawn.

V lost 1 base, J lost 4 bases, and 9 bases lay in between. This CDR3 region has 14 residues. The germline CDR1 and CDR2 sequences are LNHDA and SQIVND (reference sequence). This table comes from immunoSEQ multiplex PCR, and its TCRdb copy is limited to in-frame clones, with some not included. The table lists about 43,000 clones, roughly 89% of them singletons. The time point was: late/post reinfection, 12 to 24 weeks after detection. Sorted cells were sequenced directly ex vivo without any in vitro expansion. The Montreal HEPCO cohort supplied donors who inject drugs. A couple of donors provided sorted CD3+ CD8+ CD45RO- naive CD8 T cells at all three reinfection time points.

This sequence originates from a man in his late teens or twenties with hepatitis C virus infection. Sequenced sample: naive CD8+ T cells sorted from blood. The chain combines TRBV19 with TRBJ2-3; weak D call: TRBD2 (6 bases). The CDR3 spells CASSIVEGPDTQYF. CDR3 nucleotides: TGTGCCAGTAGTATAGTGGAGGGTCCAGATACGCAGTATTTT.